This T cell receptor (beta chain) derives from a study of radiation and T cells in renal cell carcinoma (TCRdb year 2020). Notes on the research overall: In total, 50 or so samples underwent TCR beta sequencing: 25 or so tumors plus 27 peripheral blood samples. In the approximately 53 samples combined, some 4,000,000 unique CDR3 nucleotide sequences were found, encoding 3,000,000 or so unique CDR3 amino acid sequences. The final blood draw was performed at 4 weeks after radiation, at the same time as nephrectomy.

Turning to this clone: The antigen it binds to is not known. Per-nucleotide qualities are absent, and no much larger clonotype sits a single base away.

Sample time point, as interpreted from the label and publication: blood 4 weeks post-SBRT, at nephrectomy. According to the study, the label for this sample's treatment or condition signals: 15 Gy SBRT to primary tumor, nephrectomy 4 weeks later. Samples were obtained from a clinical trial, in which 15 Gy stereotactic body radiation therapy was delivered to primary renal cell carcinomas and nephrectomy was performed 4 weeks later. Serial peripheral blood from radiation-treated patients was sampled at baseline, 2 weeks and 4 weeks after SBRT to track tumor-enriched clonotypes. Renal cell carcinoma with clear cell pathology was present in all patients. Genomic DNA for TCR sequencing was prepared using the QIAamp DNA Blood Mini Kit (Qiagen). Samples were included in the analyses only if all quality control checks were passed. Based on the germline V gene, the CDR1 and CDR2 sequences are MNHNS and SASEGT. Taken from cysteine to phenylalanine, the CDR3 has 14 residues. This entry keeps only the CDR3 DNA: 42 bases, framed from base 1. The germline V end is reduced by 8 bases and the J end by 6 bases; junction bases left unmatched: 8.

TCR beta libraries were generated from genomic DNA with the immunoSEQ kit, following the manufacturer's recommendations. For library preparation, a first multiplex PCR was performed with proprietary primers, followed by a second PCR in which unique barcodes were added, and bead cleanups were performed after each round. Each sample batch included a kit-provided positive control reaction and a negative control reaction. The final libraries were assessed on an Agilent 4200 TapeStation D1000 ScreenTape, pooled by volume, and quantified by qPCR. An Illumina NextSeq500 fitted with a MidOutput 150-cycle cartridge performed the sequencing, running 156 Read1 cycles and 15 Index1 cycles with the kit's custom primers. The pooled library was loaded at approximately 0.97 pM with approximately 18% PhiX control spiked in. On the authors' methods: Vendor-processed data were analyzed in R, with a clonotype defined as all T cells sharing the same CDR3 nucleotide sequence. In the clone abundance analyses, frequencies were normalized to the 10,000 most abundant clones in each sample. Public T cell clones, which averaged fewer than five per sample, were removed prior to analysis. A difference in abundance of at least 32-fold between compartments was used to define tumor-enriched and baseline blood-enriched clonotypes. Clonotypes expanded or contracted between blood time points were identified with a beta-binomial differential abundance model. Similarity between tumor and blood repertoires was quantified using the Baroni-Urbani and Buser coefficient, and groups were compared with two-tailed Wilcoxon tests in R. Held by TCRdb, this immuneACCESS table contains in-frame sequences only and omits some clones. Under half of the omission traces to an unresolved V gene where checked; the cause of the rest is unknown. Clone size and V and J calls were adopted from that table, with D and trimming inferred from the DNA. Here the sample has roughly 100,000 clones; approximately 82% occur a single time. Around 7.9% of the sample comes from the top ten.

General findings and caveats noted by the study authors: Because pretreatment tumor biopsies were not available, the study could not determine whether clonotypes were already present within the tumor at baseline. Because the trial had a single-armed design, the trial could not examine how radiation dose or scheduling affected the TCR repertoire. Top tumor clonotypes rose in blood from baseline to 2 weeks post-radiation, then contracted by 4 weeks, suggesting transient expansion of tumor-resident clones. Blood repertoire dynamics were not followed beyond 4 weeks after treatment.

Recombination linked TRBV6-1 to TRBJ1-4, and 8 bases in between align with TRBD1. The sample consisted of blood, taken from a patient whose treatment included radiotherapy and nephrectomy. The source of this sequence is a man aged 60-69 years with renal cell carcinoma. The sequence in DNA is TGTGCCAGCCTTAGGCAGGGGGCGCATGAAAAACTGTTTTTT. Its translation is CASLRQGAHEKLFF.